This T cell receptor (beta chain) was documented in a study of cytomegalovirus exposure and HLA in healthy donors. For the study at large: The 120 validation repertoires used the same platform as the roughly 700 first-cohort repertoires (as reported by a later analysis). Regarding the study as a whole: A list of about 160 TCR beta chains associated with cytomegalovirus was given.

The repertoire was sequenced with immunoSEQ multiplex PCR; TCRdb's copy has only in-frame clones and lacks some. Among about 110,000 clones listed, approximately 89% were seen once. Note on this clone: Its antigen is unidentified.

Trimming took 4 bases from V and 5 from J; bases not matched to a gene: 7. Germline CDR1 SQVTM, CDR2 ANQGSEA. The CDR3 is 13 amino acids. This chain links TRBV29-1 with TRBJ1-1; TRBD1 aligns across 7 bases. Material for sequencing was PBMCs. The TCR sequence derives from a woman between 18 and 29 years old in good health and CMV-seronegative. The CDR3 DNA sequence: TGCAGCGTTGCCTCCAGGGGGGAAACTGAAGCTTTCTTT. Residues: CSVASRGETEAFF. The variable domain in full, completed from reference TRBV29-1 and TRBJ1-1, reads SAVISQKPSRDICQRGTSLTIQCQVDSQVTMMFWYRQQPGQSLTLIATANQGSEATYESGFVIDKFPISRPNLTFSTLTVSNMSPEDSSIYLCSVASRGETEAFFGQGTRLTVV.